This T cell receptor beta chain was obtained from a study of blood T cell repertoires in COVID-19. Trimming removed 2 bases from V and 9 bases from J, with 8 bases in between. The germline gives CDR1 SQVTM, CDR2 ANQGSEA. The CDR3 length is 11 residues. Libraries were prepared by immunoSEQ multiplex PCR; TCRdb keeps only in-frame clonotypes and omits some of them. Of about 210,000 clones in the sample, around 81% were seen once. The TCR sequence derives from a woman aged 45-60 years with acute COVID-19. V and J are TRBV29-1 and TRBJ2-4; no firm D call. The specimen sequenced was PBMCs or T cells enriched from blood (not recorded which). This CDR3 is CSVERSGIQYF. The CDR3 DNA reads TGCAGCGTTGAAAGGTCAGGCATTCAGTACTTC.